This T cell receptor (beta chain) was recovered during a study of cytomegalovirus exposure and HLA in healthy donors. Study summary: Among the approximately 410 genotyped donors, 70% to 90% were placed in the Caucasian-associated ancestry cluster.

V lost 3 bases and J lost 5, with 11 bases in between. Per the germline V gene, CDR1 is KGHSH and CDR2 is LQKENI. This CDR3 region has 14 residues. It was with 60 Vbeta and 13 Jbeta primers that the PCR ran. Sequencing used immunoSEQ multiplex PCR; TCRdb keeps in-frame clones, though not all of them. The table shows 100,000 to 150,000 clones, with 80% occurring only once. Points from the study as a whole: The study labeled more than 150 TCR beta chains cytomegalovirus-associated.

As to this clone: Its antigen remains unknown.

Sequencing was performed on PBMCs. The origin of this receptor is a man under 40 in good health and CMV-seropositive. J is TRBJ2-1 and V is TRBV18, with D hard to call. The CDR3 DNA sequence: TGTGCCAGCTCACCGAGGATAGGCGACAATGAGCAGTTCTTC. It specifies CASSPRIGDNEQFF.